This T cell receptor beta chain was captured by sequencing in a study of cytomegalovirus exposure and HLA in healthy donors. 13 Jbeta primers and 60 Vbeta primers were used for the PCR. Profiled with immunoSEQ multiplex PCR; TCRdb holds only in-frame clones, not every one. The repertoire includes about 89,000 clones, roughly 63% of them detected once, and just under 6.5% sits in the top ten. V shed 8 bases and J shed 5 bases, with 14 bases lying between them. CDR1 MNHNS and CDR2 SASEGT come from the germline V gene. CDR3 length: 13 amino acids. The receptor was derived from a woman under 40 in good health and CMV-seronegative. The chain is built from TRBV6-1 and TRBJ2-3; the D gene is possibly TRBD1 (5 bases). Material for sequencing was PBMCs. The CDR3 loop reads CASGAVNQDTQYF. CDR3 DNA: TGTGCCAGCGGGGCCGTTAACCAAGATACGCAGTATTTT.